This T cell receptor beta chain comes out of a study of naive and memory T cell subsets. The beta constant-region primer was an equimolar mix of two oligonucleotides covering TRBC1 and TRBC2. TCRdb processed the UMI-ligation and nested PCR reads anew with MiXCR; each CDR3 protein has one entry. The sample lists 130,000 to 150,000 distinct CDR3 sequences, over 15% occurring once. From germline, CDR1 is SGDLS and CDR2 YYNGEE. CDR3 length: 17 residues. V was pared by 0 bases and J by 7 bases, with 12 bases of the junction left unmatched. General observations from the study: Clonotypes are single alpha or beta chains, not paired receptors.

About this clonotype: Its antigen is unidentified.

Sequencing was performed on naive CD4+ T cells from blood. The TCR sequence derives from a human donor in good health. The chain joins TRBV9 to TRBJ2-7, with 11 bases aligning to TRBD2. This chain's CDR3 is CASSVAPTTSGKGEQYF. DNA for the CDR3: TGTGCCAGCAGCGTAGCCCCAACGACTAGCGGGAAGGGAGAGCAGTACTTC.